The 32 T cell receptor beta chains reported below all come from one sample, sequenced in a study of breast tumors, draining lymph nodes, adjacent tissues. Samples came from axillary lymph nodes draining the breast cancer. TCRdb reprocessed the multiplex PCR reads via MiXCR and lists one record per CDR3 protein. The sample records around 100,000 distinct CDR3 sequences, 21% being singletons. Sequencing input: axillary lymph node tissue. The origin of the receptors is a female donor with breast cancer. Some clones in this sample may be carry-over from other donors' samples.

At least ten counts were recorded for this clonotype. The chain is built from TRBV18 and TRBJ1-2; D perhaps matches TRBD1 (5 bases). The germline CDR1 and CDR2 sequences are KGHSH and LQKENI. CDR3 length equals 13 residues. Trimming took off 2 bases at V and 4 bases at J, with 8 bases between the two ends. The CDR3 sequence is CASSPDSLYGYTF. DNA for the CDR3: TGTGCCAGCTCACCAGACAGCCTCTATGGCTACACCTTC.

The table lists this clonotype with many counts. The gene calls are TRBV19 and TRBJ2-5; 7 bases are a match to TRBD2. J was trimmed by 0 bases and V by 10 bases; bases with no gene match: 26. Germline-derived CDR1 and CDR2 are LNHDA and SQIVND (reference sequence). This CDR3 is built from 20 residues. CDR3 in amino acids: CATSFHGLAVPLGYQETQYF. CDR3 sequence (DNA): TGTGCCACCTCCTTTCACGGGCTAGCGGTACCTCTCGGGTACCAAGAGACCCAGTACTTC.

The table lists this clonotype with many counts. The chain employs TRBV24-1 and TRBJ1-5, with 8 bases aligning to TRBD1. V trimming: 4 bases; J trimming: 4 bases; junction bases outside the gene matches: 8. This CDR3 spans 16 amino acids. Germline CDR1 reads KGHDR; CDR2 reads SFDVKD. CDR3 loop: CATSDNDRGGNQPQHF. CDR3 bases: TGTGCCACCAGTGACAATGACAGGGGTGGTAATCAGCCCCAGCATTTT.

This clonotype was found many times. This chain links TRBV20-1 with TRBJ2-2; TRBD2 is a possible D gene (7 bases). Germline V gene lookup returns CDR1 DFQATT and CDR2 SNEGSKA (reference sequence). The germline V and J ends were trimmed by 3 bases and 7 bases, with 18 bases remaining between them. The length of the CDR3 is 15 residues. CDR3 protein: CSASRGARESGELFF. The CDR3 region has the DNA TGCAGTGCTAGTCGGGGGGCGCGTGAGAGCGGGGAGCTGTTTTTT.

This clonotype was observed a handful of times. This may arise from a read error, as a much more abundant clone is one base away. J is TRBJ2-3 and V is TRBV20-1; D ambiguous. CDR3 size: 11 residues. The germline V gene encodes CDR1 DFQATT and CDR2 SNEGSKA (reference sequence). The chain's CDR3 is CSARTADTQCF. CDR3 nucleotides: TGCAGTGCTAGAACGGCAGATACGCAGTGTTTT.

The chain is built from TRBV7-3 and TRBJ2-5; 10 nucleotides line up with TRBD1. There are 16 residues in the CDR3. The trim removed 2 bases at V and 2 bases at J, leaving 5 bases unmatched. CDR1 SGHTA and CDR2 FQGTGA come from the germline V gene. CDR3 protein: CASSLPGQGSQETQYF. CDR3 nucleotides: TGTGCCAGCAGCTTACCGGGACAGGGGTCGCAAGAGACCCAGTACTTC.

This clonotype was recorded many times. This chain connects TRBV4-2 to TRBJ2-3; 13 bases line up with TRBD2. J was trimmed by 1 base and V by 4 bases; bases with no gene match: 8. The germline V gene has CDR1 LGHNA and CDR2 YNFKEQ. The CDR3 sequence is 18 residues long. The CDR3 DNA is TGTGCCAGCAGCCCCGTACTAGCGGGGGGGCCGGGCACAGATACGCAGTATTTT. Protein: CASSPVLAGGPGTDTQYF.

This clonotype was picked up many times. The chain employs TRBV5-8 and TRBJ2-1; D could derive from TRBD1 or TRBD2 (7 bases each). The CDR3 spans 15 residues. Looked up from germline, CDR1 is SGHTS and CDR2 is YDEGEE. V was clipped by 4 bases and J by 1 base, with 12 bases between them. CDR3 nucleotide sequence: TGTGCCAGCAGCCGCAGGGGGGGATCCTACAATGAGCAGTTCTTC. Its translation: CASSRRGGSYNEQFF.

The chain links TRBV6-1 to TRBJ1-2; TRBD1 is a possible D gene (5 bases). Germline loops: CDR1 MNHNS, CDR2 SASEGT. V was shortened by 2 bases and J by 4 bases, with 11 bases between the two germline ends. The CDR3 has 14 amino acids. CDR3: CASSETGGTYGYTF. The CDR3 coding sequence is TGTGCCAGCAGTGAAACGGGGGGTACCTATGGCTACACCTTC.

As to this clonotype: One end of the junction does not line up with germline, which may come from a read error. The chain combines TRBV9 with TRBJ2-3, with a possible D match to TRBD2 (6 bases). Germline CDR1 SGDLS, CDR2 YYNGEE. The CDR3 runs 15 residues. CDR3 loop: CAGSGFRDSTDTQYF. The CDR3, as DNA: TGTGCCGGCAGCGGGTTTCGGGACTCCACAGATACGCAGTATTTT.

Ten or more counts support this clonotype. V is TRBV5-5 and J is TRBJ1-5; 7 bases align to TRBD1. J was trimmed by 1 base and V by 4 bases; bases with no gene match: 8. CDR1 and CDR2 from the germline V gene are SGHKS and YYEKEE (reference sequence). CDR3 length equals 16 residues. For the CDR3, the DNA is TGTGCCAGCAGCGTAAGACAGGGCATGAGCAATCAGCCCCAGCATTTT. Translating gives CASSVRQGMSNQPQHF.

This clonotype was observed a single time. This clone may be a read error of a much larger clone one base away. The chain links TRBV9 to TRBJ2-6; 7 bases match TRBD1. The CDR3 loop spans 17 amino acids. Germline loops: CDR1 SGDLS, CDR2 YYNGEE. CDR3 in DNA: TGTGCCAGCAGCGTAGGCCCAACAGGGGATGGGGCCAGCGTCCTGACTTTC. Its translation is CASSVGPTGDGASVLTF.

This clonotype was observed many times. The CDR3 sequence is CASSLVPTGADYTDTQYF. The CDR3 coding sequence is TGCGCCAGCAGCTTGGTCCCCACAGGGGCCGATTACACAGATACGCAGTATTTT. The chain carries TRBV5-1 and TRBJ2-3; 7 bases align to TRBD1. This CDR3 has 18 amino acids. Germline lookup yields CDR1 SGHRS and CDR2 YFSETQ. V lost 0 bases to trimming and J lost 2 bases; unmatched junction nucleotides: 12. The entire variable domain, with the rest obtained from reference TRBV5-1 and TRBJ2-3, is as follows: KAGVTQTPRYLIKTRGQQVTLSCSPISGHRSVSWYQQTPGQGLQFLFEYFSETQRNKGNFPGRFSGRQFSNSRSEMNVSTLELGDSALYLCASSLVPTGADYTDTQYFGPGTRLTVL.

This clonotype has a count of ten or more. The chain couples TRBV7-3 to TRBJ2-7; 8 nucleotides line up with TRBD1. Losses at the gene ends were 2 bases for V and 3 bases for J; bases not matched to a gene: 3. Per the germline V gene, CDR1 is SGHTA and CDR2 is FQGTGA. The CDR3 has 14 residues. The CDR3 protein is CASSLDRGGYEQYF. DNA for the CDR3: TGTGCCAGCAGCTTAGACAGGGGCGGCTACGAGCAGTACTTC. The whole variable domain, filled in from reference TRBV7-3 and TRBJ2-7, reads GAGVSQTPSNKVTEKGKYVELRCDPISGHTALYWYRQSLGQGPEFLIYFQGTGAADDSGLPNDRFFAVRPEGSVSTLKIQRTERGDSAVYLCASSLDRGGYEQYFGPGTRLTVT.

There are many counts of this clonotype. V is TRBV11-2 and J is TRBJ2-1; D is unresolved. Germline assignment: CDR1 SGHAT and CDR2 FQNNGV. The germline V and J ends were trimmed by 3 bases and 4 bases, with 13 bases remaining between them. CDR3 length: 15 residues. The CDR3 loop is CASSFTGGDYNEQFF. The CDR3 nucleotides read TGTGCCAGCAGCTTCACCGGTGGGGATTACAATGAGCAGTTCTTC.

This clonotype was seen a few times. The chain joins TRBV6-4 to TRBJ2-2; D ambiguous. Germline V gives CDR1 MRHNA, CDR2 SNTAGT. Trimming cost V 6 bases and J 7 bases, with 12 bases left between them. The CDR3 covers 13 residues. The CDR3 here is CASSPLRGGELFF. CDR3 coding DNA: TGTGCCAGCAGCCCCCTACGAGGCGGGGAGCTGTTTTTT.

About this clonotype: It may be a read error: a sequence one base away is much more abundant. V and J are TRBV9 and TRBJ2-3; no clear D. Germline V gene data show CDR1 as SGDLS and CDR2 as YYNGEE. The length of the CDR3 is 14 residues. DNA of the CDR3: TGTGCCAGCAGCTTAGAGCGAATCACAGATGCGCAGTATTTT. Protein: CASSLERITDAQYF.

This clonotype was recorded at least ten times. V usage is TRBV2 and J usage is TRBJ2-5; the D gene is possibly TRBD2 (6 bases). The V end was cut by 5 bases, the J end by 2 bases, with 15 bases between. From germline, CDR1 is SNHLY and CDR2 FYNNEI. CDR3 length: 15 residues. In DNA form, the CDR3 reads TGTGCCAGCAGTTCCGGGAGAGTCCGGCAAGAGACCCAGTACTTC. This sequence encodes CASSSGRVRQETQYF.

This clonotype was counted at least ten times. The CDR3 is CASSYLRGESNTGELFF. The CDR3 region has the DNA TGTGCCAGCAGCTACCTTCGGGGCGAGTCGAACACCGGGGAGCTGTTTTTT. The chain carries TRBV7-9 and TRBJ2-2; D might be TRBD1 or TRBD2, each matching 5 bases. V lost 4 bases, J lost 0 bases, and 15 bases lay in between. Per the germline V gene, CDR1 is SEHNR and CDR2 is FQNEAQ (reference sequence). The length of the CDR3 is 17 residues. The full variable domain, completed using reference TRBV7-9 and TRBJ2-2, is DTGVSQNPRHKITKRGQNVTFRCDPISEHNRLYWYRQTLGQGPEFLTYFQNEAQLEKSRLLSDRFSAERPKGSFSTLEIQRTEQGDSAMYLCASSYLRGESNTGELFFGEGSRLTVL.

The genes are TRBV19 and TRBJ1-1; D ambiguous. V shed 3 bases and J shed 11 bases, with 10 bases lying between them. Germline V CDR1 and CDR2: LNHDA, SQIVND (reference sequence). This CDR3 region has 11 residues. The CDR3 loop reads CASSMGSRAFF. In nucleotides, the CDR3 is TGTGCCAGTAGTATGGGGTCAAGGGCTTTCTTT.

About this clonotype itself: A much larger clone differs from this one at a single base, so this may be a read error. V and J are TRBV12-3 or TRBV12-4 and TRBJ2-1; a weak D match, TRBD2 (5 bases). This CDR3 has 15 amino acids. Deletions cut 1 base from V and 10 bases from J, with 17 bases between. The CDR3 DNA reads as TGTGCCAGCAGTTTAGGTGGGCTGGTCGGGGAAGAGCAGTTCTTC. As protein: CASSLGGLVGEEQFF.

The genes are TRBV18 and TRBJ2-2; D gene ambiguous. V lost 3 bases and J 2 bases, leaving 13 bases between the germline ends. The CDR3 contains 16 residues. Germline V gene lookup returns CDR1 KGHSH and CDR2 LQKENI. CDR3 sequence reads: CASSPAAYLNTGELFF. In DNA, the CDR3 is TGTGCCAGCTCACCGGCGGCATACCTAAACACCGGGGAGCTGTTTTTT.

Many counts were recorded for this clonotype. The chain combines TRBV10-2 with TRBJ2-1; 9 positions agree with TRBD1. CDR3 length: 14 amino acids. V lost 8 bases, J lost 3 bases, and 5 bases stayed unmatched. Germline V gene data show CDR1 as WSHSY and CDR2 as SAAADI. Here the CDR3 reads CASGDRGGYNEQFF. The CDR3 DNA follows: TGCGCCAGCGGCGACAGGGGGGGCTACAATGAGCAGTTCTTC.

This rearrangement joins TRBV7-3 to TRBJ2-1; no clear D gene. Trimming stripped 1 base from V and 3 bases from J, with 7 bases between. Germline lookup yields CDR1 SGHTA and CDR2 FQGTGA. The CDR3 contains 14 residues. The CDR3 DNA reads TGTGCCAGCAGCTTAATTGGAAACTACAATGAGCAGTTCTTC. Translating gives CASSLIGNYNEQFF.

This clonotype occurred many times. The CDR3 here is CASIYPGGRRGAYEQYF. The CDR3 DNA follows: TGTGCCAGCATCTACCCTGGGGGACGGAGAGGGGCCTACGAGCAGTACTTC. The chain combines TRBV2 with TRBJ2-7; either TRBD1 or TRBD2 may supply D (5 bases each). From germline, CDR1 is SNHLY and CDR2 FYNNEI. This CDR3 contains 17 residues. Trimming cost V 7 bases and J 2 bases, with 24 bases left between them.

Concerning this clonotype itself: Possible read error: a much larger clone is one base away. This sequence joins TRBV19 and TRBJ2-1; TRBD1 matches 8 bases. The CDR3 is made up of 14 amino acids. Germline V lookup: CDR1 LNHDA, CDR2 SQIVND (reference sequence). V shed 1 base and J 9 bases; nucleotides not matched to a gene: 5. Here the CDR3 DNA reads TGTGCCAGTAGTATAGGGACAGGGAACAGTGAGCAGTTCTTC. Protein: CASSIGTGNSEQFF.

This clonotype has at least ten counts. CDR3 in amino acids: CASSLVAGGNYEQYF. In DNA, the CDR3 is TGTGCCAGCAGCTTAGTAGCGGGGGGGAACTACGAGCAGTACTTC. The chain combines TRBV7-2 with TRBJ2-7; 11 bases are shared with TRBD2. Germline V gene data show CDR1 as SGHTA and CDR2 as FQGNSA. The CDR3 has 15 amino acids. V was clipped by 1 base and J by 3 bases; unmatched bases: 2.

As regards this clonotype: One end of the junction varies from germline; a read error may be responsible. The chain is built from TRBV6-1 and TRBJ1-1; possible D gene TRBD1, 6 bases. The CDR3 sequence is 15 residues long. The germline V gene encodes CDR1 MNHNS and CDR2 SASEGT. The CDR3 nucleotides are TGTGCCGGCAGTGAATGGGGAGGGGGAGGCACTGAAGCTTTCTTT. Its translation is CAGSEWGGGGTEAFF.

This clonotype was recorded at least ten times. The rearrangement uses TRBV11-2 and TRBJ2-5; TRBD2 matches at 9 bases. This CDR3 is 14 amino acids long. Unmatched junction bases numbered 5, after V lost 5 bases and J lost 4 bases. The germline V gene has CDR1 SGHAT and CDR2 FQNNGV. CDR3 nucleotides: TGTGCCAGCAGCATGACTAGCGGAGGAGAGACCCAGTACTTC. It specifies CASSMTSGGETQYF.

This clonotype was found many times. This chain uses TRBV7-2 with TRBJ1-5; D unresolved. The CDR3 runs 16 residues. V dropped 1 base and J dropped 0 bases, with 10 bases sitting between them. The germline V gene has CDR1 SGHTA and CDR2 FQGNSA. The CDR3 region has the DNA TGTGCCAGCAGCTTAGTAGGGATGTATAGCAATCAGCCCCAGCATTTT. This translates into CASSLVGMYSNQPQHF.

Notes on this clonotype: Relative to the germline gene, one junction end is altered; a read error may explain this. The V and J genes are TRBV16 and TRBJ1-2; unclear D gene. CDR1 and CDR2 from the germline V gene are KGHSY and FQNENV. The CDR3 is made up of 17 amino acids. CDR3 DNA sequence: TGTGCCAGCAGCAACCAAGTAGGCGGGTTCTTTTGGTATGGCTGCACCTTC. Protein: CASSNQVGGFFWYGCTF.

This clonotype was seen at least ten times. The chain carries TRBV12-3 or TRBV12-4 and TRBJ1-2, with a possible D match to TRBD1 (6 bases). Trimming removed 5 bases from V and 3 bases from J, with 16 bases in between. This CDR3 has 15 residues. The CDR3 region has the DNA TGTGCCAGCAGTCCTCGGGACATAGGGGACTATGGCTACACCTTC. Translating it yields CASSPRDIGDYGYTF.